This TCR beta chain comes out of a study of T-cell memory formation after mild COVID-19 (dated by TCRdb to 2020 to 2023). About the investigation overall: TCR sequence clusters from the two donors were found to be largely donor specific. The cohort was made up of two young adult volunteers, one female and one male, who were previously healthy. Longitudinal TCRalpha and TCRbeta repertoire sequencing tracked T-cell clones expanding and contracting after mild COVID-19 in a couple of donors.

Notes on this clonotype: It lacks a known antigen. There are no base qualities to consult, and no much larger clone falls within one base.

Instrument used: Illumina NovaSeq 6000. Using 5'RACE with constant-segment primers, TCRalpha and TCRbeta cDNA libraries were constructed, with sample barcodes and unique molecular identifiers added in the process. RNA was extracted from every sample with Trizol reagent. The libraries were amplified in two PCR steps, and the second step added a second sample barcode and Illumina TruSeq adapters. Libraries were sequenced on an Illumina NovaSeq with 2 x 150 bp paired-end reads. On the authors' methods: Reads were demultiplexed and collapsed into UMI-guided consensus sequences with migec v1.2.7. Using mixcr v2.1.11, the UMI consensuses were aligned to TRA and TRB V and J templates and assembled into clonotypes. A clonotype was counted as expanded or contracted only if both edgeR and NoisET called the change significant, with noise models trained on biological replicates. For edgeR calls, the cutoffs were a false discovery rate-adjusted p below 0.01 and a log2 fold-change threshold of 1. As an exploratory analysis of dynamics, max-normalized trajectories of the 1000 most abundant clonotypes were examined with PCA combined with hierarchical clustering. The CD4 or CD8 phenotype of responding clones was assigned using the separately sequenced CD4+ and CD8+ repertoires. TCRdb itself trimmed the public reads at Q25 with fastp, ran MiXCR and retained productive beta chains. Each entry merges the rows of one CDR3 protein and shows their most common DNA and genes. These V and J calls are TCRdb output, not the study's own analysis. The sample data list around 160,000 distinct CDR3 sequences, and roughly 11% of these were observed just once. The top ten clones comprise roughly 3.8% of the sample.

Ficoll-Paque density gradient centrifugation was used to isolate PBMCs. Beyond this particular receptor, the publication reports: The second-wave clones that peaked on day 37 were not confirmed to be SARS-CoV-2 specific. Only a couple of mild cases were covered by the study, and larger cohorts that include severe cases with pre-infection samples were considered necessary. From day 15 to 85, contracting clones showed balanced CD4/CD8 phenotypes, whereas a second wave of clones that expanded from day 15 to 37 leaned towards CD4+. Some responding clones were detected in pre-infection memory, suggesting pre-existing cross-reactive memory T cells joined the SARS-CoV-2 response. Contracting CD4+ clones appeared mostly in the CM and EM memory subsets, whereas CD8+ clones were enriched in EMRA.

Taken from the germline V gene, the CDR1 and CDR2 loops are SGDLS and YYNGEE. Spanning cysteine to phenylalanine, the CDR3 consists of 14 amino acids. CDR3 DNA only is kept here, 42 bases in frame from base 1. Cut back by 2 bases and 2 bases, the V and J ends lie 8 bases apart. This TCR was sampled from a man aged 18 to 30 who had mild COVID-19 (a few samples of this study predate the infection). The sample titles of this study are shuffled in the database, so cell type and time point are left out; the donor was told from shared clones. Sequenced material: PBMCs or a T cell subset sorted from them (not recorded which). The receptor chain draws on TRBV9 and TRBJ1-3, with no confident D gene call. CDR3 region: CASSVLSAGNTIYF. The DNA is as follows: TGTGCCAGCAGCGTGCTATCGGCTGGAAACACCATATATTTT.